Listed below are T cell receptor beta chains from one sample, sequenced in a study of OX40 agonist ivuxolimab in advanced cancers. Measured with immunoSEQ multiplex PCR; TCRdb has only the in-frame clones, and not every one. The sample yields some 77,000 clones, around 92% seen once. This sample comprised CD4+ or CD8+ T cells sorted from blood, obtained in a trial of the OX40 agonist ivuxolimab. The source of these receptors is an adult with an advanced solid tumor such as melanoma, head and neck, liver or kidney cancer. Each CDR3 is given without its conserved first and last residue. D genes are given only for firm matches.

v_call,d_call,cdr3_length,cdr3_aa
TRBV7-9,NA,11,ASSLGTPYEQY
TRBV7-2,TRBD1,11,ASSLTGGTEAF
TRBV5-1,NA,9,ASSLGIEAF
TRBV7-9,TRBD1,14,ASSSVWAGGQDEQY
TRBV7-6,NA,10,ASSPGAYEQY
TRBV5-6,NA,12,ASSLGFSSYEQY
TRBV5-6,TRBD1,16,ASSLGFDLRTGVSEYR
TRBV6-5,TRBD1,13,ASSYIRGGDTEAF
TRBV5-1,TRBD1,15,ASSMAGPGQGDSPLH
TRBV19,NA,13,ASSFGGGLATEAF
TRBV5-1,NA,10,ASSLVRNEQF
TRBV2,TRBD1,12,ASSLGQGGYEQY
TRBV7-9,NA,12,ASSLVLGPGEQF
TRBV7-9,NA,12,ASSPPGTNYAQY
TRBV2,NA,10,ASAAERNTIY
TRBV29-1,NA,10,SVVRNTGELF
TRBV7-9,NA,12,ASSLLSSYNEQF
TRBV9,NA,12,ASSVATSGNTIY
TRBV7-3,NA,11,ASSPAGPNEQF
TRBV7-9,NA,10,ASSFDTGELF
TRBV30,NA,9,AWSYDSGQF
TRBV11-2,NA,11,ASSLWQGETQY
TRBV6-1,TRBD1,14,ASSEASGQGFSEQF
TRBV6-4,TRBD2,14,ASSETSRGVADTQY
TRBV27,TRBD1,13,ASSSRTGVSYEQY
TRBV27,NA,12,ASSLGLSNSPLH
TRBV10-3,NA,13,AISDPAVGTDTQY
TRBV27,NA,11,ASSLSTGLEQY
TRBV7-2,TRBD2,14,ASSSLAGGVTDTQY
TRBV14,NA,17,ASSQDRGWETISRTEAF
TRBV27,TRBD2,13,ASSYLGGGALEQY
TRBV7-8,NA,14,ASSLEVTSSYNEQF
TRBV5-6,NA,9,ASSSTYEQY
TRBV11-2,NA,14,ASSLSDYASTDTQY
TRBV6-6,NA,12,ASSYSEGADEQY
TRBV5-4,TRBD1,13,ASSWRTGITGELF
TRBV27,NA,11,ASSLGGEYGYT
TRBV11-2,NA,16,ASSNTDVLLVSGNTIY
TRBV6-5,NA,13,ASSYPRDTQETQY
TRBV11-2,TRBD1,12,ASSLQGAVTEAF
TRBV14,TRBD1,14,ASSPYTGGGNYGYT
TRBV6-1,TRBD1,13,ASSERDRGSYGYT
TRBV27,TRBD2,14,ASSHLAGGVYNEQF
TRBV10-3,TRBD1,12,AISEPQGTDTQY
TRBV4-2,TRBD1,13,ASSQVDRGLNEQF
TRBV6-1,NA,10,ASSENRVGYT
TRBV9,TRBD2,15,ASSDLGLAGARATQY
TRBV2,NA,13,ASSGSVGLAETQY
TRBV19,NA,12,ASSGGRNNSPLH
TRBV5-5,TRBD2,12,ASRWTSGEETQY
TRBV19,NA,11,ASLGPPTYEQY
TRBV21-1,NA,12,ASRTANCTDTQY